This T cell receptor beta chain was recovered during a study of identical twins. Through template switching, a universal primer site was introduced, and the cDNA contained unique molecular identifiers. TCRdb independently ran MiXCR on the 5' RACE reads; one entry per CDR3 protein. The sample yields some 900,000 distinct CDR3 sequences, approximately 13% seen once. CDR1 SQVTM and CDR2 ANQGSEA come from the germline V gene. CDR3 length: 12 residues. With 5 bases removed from V and 0 bases from J, the gap between germline ends came to 8 bases. This clonotype appeared many times. This sample was also put to use in a study of yellow fever vaccine responses in identical twins.

The material sequenced was PBMCs. The V call is TRBV29-1, the J call TRBJ2-7; D gene ambiguous. The TCR originated in a woman aged 18-29 years in good health. This CDR3 is CSVWDNSYEQYF. In nucleotides, the CDR3 is TGCAGCGTTTGGGATAACTCCTACGAGCAGTACTTC.